The source of this T cell receptor (beta chain) is a study of cytomegalovirus exposure and HLA in healthy donors. General observations from the study: Presence/absence analyses treated sequencing depth as roughly uniform across donors. The study labeled more than 150 TCR beta chains cytomegalovirus-associated. A missense variant in DCLRE1C was later tied to TCR beta V- and J-gene trimming. In vitro checks showed that a few CMV-associated chains really do target CMV antigens.

With regard to this clone: Its cognate antigen is unknown.

The PCR used 60 Vbeta and 13 Jbeta primers. Profiled with immunoSEQ multiplex PCR; TCRdb holds only in-frame clones, not every one. The sample yields over 150,000 clones, around three quarters seen once. CDR3 size: 14 residues. Germline CDR1 and CDR2: SGHNT and YENEEA. Trimming shortened V by 0 bases and J by 7 bases, and 9 bases separated the two germline ends. V and J are TRBV11-3 and TRBJ2-2, with D possibly TRBD1 on 6 matching bases. The sequencing input was PBMCs. This sequence originates from a man aged 40-55 years in good health and CMV-seronegative. CDR3 DNA: TGTGCCAGCAGCTTAGACGCGACAGGCGGGGAGCTGTTTTTT. It specifies CASSLDATGGELFF.